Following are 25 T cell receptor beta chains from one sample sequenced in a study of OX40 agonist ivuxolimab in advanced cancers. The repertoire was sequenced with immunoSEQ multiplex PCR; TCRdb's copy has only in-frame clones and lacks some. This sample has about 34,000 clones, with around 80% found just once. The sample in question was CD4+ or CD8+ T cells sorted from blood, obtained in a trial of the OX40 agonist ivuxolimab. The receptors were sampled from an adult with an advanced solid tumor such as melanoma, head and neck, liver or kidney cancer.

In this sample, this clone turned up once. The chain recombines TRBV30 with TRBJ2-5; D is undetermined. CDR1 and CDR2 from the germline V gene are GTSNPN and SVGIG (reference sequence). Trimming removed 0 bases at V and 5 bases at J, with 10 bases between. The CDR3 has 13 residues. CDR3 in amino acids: CAWSVRRWETQYF. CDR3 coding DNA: TGTGCCTGGAGTGTACGAAGGTGGGAGACCCAGTACTTC. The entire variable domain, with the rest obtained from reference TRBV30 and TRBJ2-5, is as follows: SQTIHQWPATLVQPVGSPLSLECTVEGTSNPNLYWYRQAAGRGLQLLFYSVGIGQISSEVPQNLSASRPQDRQFILSSKKLLLSDSGFYLCAWSVRRWETQYFGPGTRLLVL.

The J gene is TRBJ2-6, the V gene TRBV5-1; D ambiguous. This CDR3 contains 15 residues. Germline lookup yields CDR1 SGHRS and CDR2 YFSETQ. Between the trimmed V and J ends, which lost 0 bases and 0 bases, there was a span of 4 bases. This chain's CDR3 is CASSLGVSGANVLTF. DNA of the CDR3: TGCGCCAGCAGCTTGGGAGTCTCTGGGGCCAACGTCCTGACTTTC.

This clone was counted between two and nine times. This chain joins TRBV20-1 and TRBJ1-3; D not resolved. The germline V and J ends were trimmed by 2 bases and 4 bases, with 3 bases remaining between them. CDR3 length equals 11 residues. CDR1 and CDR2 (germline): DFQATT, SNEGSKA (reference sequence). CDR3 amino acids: CSARHGNTIYF. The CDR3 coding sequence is TGCAGTGCTAGACACGGAAACACCATATATTTT.

CDR3: CASSFPGMGQFF. DNA of the CDR3: TGTGCCAGCAGCTTCCCAGGGATGGGGCAGTTCTTC. V is TRBV7-2 and J is TRBJ2-1; perhaps TRBD1 as D (5 bases). The CDR3 consists of 12 residues. Germline V gene sequence: CDR1 SGHTA, CDR2 FQGNSA. V was trimmed by 3 bases and J by 12 bases, leaving 12 bases between them.

As DNA, the CDR3 is TGTGCCAGCAGCAACGTAGCGGGGGGGCCCTCCAATGAGCAGTTCTTC. This translates into CASSNVAGGPSNEQFF. The V call is TRBV11-3, the J call TRBJ2-1, with 11 nucleotides matching TRBD2. Germline CDR1 reads SGHNT; CDR2 reads YENEEA. CDR3 length: 16 residues. V was clipped by 5 bases and J by 6 bases; unmatched bases: 9. The full variable domain, with the rest looked up from reference TRBV11-3 and TRBJ2-1, is EAGVVQSPRYKIIEKKQPVAFWCNPISGHNTLYWYLQNLGQGPELLIRYENEEAVDDSQLPKDRFSAERLKGVDSTLKIQPAELGDSAVYLCASSNVAGGPSNEQFFGPGTRLTVL.

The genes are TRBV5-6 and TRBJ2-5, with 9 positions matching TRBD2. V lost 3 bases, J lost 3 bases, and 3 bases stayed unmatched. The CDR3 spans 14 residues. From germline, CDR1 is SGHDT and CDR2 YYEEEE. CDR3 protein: CASSSLAGEETQYF. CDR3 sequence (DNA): TGTGCCAGCAGCTCCTTAGCGGGGGAAGAGACCCAGTACTTC.

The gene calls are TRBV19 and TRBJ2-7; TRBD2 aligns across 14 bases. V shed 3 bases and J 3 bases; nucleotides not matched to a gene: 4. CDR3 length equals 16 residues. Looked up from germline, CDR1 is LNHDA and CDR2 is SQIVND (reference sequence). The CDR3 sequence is CASSMTTSGRGYEQYF. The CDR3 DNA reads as TGTGCCAGTAGTATGACGACTAGCGGGAGGGGCTACGAGCAGTACTTC.

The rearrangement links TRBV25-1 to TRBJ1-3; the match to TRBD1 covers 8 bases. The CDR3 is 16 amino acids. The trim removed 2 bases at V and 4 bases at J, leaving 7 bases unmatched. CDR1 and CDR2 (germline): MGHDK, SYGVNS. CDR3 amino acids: CASSERGGTGGNTIYF. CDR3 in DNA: TGTGCCAGCAGTGAAAGAGGAGGGACAGGAGGAAACACCATATATTTT.

The CDR3 loop reads CASSRRRGGYTF. The CDR3 nucleotides read TGTGCCAGCAGCCGCCGAAGGGGCGGCTACACCTTC. The gene calls are TRBV28 and TRBJ1-2, with TRBD1 as a possible D gene (5 bases). The CDR3 runs to 12 residues. Germline CDR1 reads MDHEN; CDR2 reads SYDVKM. V was shortened by 6 bases and J by 8 bases, with 13 bases between the two germline ends.

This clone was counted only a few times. CDR3 nucleotides: TGCAGTGGTGAGGCGAACACTGAAGCTTTCTTT. Encoded protein: CSGEANTEAFF. The V and J genes are TRBV20-1 and TRBJ1-1; D is unresolved. The CDR3 consists of 11 residues. The germline gives CDR1 DFQATT, CDR2 SNEGSKA (reference sequence). Trimming left V 7 bases short and J 1 base short, with 7 bases between.

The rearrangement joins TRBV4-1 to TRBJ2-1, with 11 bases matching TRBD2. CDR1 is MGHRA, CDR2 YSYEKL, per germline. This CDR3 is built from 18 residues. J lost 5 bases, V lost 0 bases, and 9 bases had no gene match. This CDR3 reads CASSQDSVAGGRDNEQFF. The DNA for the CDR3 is TGCGCCAGCAGCCAAGATTCCGTAGCGGGAGGGCGGGACAATGAGCAGTTCTTC.

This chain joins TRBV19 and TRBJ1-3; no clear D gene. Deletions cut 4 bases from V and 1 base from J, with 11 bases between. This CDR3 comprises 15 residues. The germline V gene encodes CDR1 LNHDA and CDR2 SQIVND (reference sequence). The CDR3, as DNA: TGTGCCAGTAGTACAGCTTCGGGGTCTGGAAACACCATATATTTT. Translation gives CASSTASGSGNTIYF.

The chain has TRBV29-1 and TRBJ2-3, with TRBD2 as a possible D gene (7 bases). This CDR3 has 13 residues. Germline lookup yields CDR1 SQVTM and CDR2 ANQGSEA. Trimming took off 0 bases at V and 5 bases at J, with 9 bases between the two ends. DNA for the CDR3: TGCAGCGTTGAAGAGGGGGGGCAAGATACGCAGTATTTT. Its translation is CSVEEGGQDTQYF.

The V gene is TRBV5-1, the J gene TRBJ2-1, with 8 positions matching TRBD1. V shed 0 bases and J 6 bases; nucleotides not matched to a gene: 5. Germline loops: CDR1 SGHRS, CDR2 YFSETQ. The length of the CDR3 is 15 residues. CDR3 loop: CASSLAPTGGNEQFF. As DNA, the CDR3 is TGCGCCAGCAGCTTGGCACCCACAGGGGGCAATGAGCAGTTCTTC. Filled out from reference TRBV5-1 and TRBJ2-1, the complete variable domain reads KAGVTQTPRYLIKTRGQQVTLSCSPISGHRSVSWYQQTPGQGLQFLFEYFSETQRNKGNFPGRFSGRQFSNSRSEMNVSTLELGDSALYLCASSLAPTGGNEQFFGPGTRLTVL.

Written as DNA, the CDR3 is TGTGCCAGCACCATCCCCGGACAGGGGGGGACTGAAGCTTTCTTT. This sequence encodes CASTIPGQGGTEAFF. The chain carries TRBV6-1 and TRBJ1-1, with 10 bases matching TRBD1. CDR1 is MNHNS, CDR2 SASEGT, per germline. The CDR3 is 15 residues long. V gave up 7 bases and J gave up 5 bases; unmatched junction bases: 10.

In DNA, the CDR3 is TGTGCCAGCAGCGTAGAGGCAGGGGAGAATTCACCCCTCCACTTT. Encoded protein: CASSVEAGENSPLHF. The chain combines TRBV9 with TRBJ1-6, with D perhaps TRBD1 (6 bases). Germline V lookup: CDR1 SGDLS, CDR2 YYNGEE. The CDR3 length is 15 residues. Trimming cost V 0 bases and J 7 bases, with 11 bases left between them.

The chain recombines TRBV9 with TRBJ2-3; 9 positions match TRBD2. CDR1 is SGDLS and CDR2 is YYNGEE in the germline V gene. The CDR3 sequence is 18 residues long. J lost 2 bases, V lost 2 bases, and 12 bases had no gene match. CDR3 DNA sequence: TGTGCCAGCAGCGTTTCCAAGTCAGCGGGAGGTAACACAGATACGCAGTATTTT. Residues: CASSVSKSAGGNTDTQYF.

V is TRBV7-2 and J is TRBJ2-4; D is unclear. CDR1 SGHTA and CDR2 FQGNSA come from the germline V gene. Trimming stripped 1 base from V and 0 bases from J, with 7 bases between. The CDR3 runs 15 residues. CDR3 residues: CASSLGELAKNIQYF. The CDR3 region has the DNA TGTGCCAGCAGCTTAGGGGAACTAGCCAAAAACATTCAGTACTTC. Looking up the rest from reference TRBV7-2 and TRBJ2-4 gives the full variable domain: GAGVSQSPSNKVTEKGKDVELRCDPISGHTALYWYRQSLGQGLEFLIYFQGNSAPDKSGLPSDRFSAERTGGSVSTLTIQRTQQEDSAVYLCASSLGELAKNIQYFGAGTRLSVL.

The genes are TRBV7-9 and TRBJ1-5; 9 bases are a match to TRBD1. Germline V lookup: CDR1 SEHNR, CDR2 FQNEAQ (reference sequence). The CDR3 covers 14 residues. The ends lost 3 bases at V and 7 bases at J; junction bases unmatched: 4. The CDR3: CASSFTGGEQPQHF. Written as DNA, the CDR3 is TGTGCCAGCAGCTTTACAGGGGGCGAACAGCCCCAGCATTTT.

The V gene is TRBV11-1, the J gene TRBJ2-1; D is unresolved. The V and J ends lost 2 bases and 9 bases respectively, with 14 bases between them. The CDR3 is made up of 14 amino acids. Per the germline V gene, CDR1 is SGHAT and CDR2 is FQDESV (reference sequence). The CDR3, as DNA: TGTGCCAGCAGCTTAAAGGAGTCTGTGGGTGAGCAGTTCTTC. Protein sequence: CASSLKESVGEQFF.

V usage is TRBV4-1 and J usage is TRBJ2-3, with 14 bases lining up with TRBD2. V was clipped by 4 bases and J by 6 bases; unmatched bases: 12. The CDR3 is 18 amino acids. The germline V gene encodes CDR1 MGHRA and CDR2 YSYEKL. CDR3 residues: CASSRRGTSGGVADTQYF. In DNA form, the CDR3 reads TGCGCCAGCAGCCGCAGGGGGACTAGCGGGGGTGTTGCGGATACGCAGTATTTT.

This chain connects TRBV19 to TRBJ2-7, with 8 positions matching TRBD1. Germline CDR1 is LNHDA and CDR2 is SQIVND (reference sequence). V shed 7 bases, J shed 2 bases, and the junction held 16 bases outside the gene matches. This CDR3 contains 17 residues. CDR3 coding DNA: TGTGCCAGTACCGCCCGAGGTAACGGGGGACAGGCCTACGAGCAGTACTTC. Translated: CASTARGNGGQAYEQYF.

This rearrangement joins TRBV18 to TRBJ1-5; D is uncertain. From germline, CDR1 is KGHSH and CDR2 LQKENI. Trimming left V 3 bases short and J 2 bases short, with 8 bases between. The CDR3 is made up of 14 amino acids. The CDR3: CASSPNERNQPQHF. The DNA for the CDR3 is TGTGCCAGCTCACCCAATGAACGCAATCAGCCCCAGCATTTT.

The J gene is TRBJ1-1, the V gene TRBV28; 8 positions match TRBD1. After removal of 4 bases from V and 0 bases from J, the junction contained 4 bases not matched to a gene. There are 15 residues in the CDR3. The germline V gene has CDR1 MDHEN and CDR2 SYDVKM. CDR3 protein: CASSSTGGLNTEAFF. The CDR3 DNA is TGTGCCAGCAGTTCTACAGGGGGTTTGAACACTGAAGCTTTCTTT.

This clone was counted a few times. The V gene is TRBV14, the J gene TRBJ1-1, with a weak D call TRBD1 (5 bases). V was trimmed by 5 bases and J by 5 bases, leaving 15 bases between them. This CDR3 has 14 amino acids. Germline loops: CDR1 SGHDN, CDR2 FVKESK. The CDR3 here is CASSVVQGGTEAFF. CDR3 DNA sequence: TGTGCCAGCAGCGTAGTTCAGGGAGGGACTGAAGCTTTCTTT.